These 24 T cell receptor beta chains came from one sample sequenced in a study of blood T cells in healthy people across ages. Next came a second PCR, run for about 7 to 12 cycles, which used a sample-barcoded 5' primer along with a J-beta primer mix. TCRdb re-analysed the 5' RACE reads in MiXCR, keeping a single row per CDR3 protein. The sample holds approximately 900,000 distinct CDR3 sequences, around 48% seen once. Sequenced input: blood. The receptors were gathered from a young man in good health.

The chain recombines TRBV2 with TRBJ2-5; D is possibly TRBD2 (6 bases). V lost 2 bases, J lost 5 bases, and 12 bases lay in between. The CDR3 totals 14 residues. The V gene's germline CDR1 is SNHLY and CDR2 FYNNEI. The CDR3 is CASSENALAETQYF. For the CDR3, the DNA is TGTGCCAGCAGTGAAAACGCCCTAGCGGAGACCCAGTACTTC.

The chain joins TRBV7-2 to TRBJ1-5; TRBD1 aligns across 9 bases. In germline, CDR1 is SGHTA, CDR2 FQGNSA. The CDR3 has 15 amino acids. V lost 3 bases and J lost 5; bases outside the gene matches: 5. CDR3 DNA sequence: TGTGCCAGCAGCTTGAGGACAGGGGACGATCAGCCCCAGCATTTT. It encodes CASSLRTGDDQPQHF. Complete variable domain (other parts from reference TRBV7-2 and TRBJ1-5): GAGVSQSPSNKVTEKGKDVELRCDPISGHTALYWYRQSLGQGLEFLIYFQGNSAPDKSGLPSDRFSAERTGGSVSTLTIQRTQQEDSAVYLCASSLRTGDDQPQHFGDGTRLSIL.

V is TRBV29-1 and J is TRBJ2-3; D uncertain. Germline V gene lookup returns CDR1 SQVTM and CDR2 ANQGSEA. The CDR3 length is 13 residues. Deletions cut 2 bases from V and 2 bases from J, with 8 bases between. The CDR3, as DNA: TGCAGCGTTGAACCGCGCTACACAGATACGCAGTATTTT. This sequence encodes CSVEPRYTDTQYF.

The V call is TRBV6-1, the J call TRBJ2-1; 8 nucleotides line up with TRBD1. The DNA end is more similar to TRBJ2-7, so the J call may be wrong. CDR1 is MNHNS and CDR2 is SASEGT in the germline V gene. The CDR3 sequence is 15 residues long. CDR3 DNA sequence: TGTGCCAGCAGCGGAGGACAGGGCCCCTACAATGAGCAGTACTTC. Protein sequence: CASSGGQGPYNEQYF.

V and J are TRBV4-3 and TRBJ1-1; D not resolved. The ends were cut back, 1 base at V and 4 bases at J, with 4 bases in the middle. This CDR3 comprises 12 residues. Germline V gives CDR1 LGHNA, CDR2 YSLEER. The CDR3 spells CASSQGSTEAFF. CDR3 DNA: TGCGCCAGCAGCCAAGGGAGCACTGAAGCTTTCTTT.

As DNA, the CDR3 is TGTGCCAGCAGCGTTGGGCGGCAGGCCCCCACAGATACGCAGTATTTT. This codes for CASSVGRQAPTDTQYF. The V gene is TRBV9, the J gene TRBJ2-3; unclear D gene. CDR1 is SGDLS, CDR2 YYNGEE, per germline. V was shortened by 2 bases and J by 2 bases, with 15 bases between the two germline ends. The CDR3 length is 16 residues.

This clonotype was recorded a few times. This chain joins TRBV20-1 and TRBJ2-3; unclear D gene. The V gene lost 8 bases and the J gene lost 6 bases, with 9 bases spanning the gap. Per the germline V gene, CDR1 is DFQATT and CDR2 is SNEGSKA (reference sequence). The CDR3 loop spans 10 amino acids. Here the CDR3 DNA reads TGCAGTACGGCCGCCGATACGCAGTATTTT. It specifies CSTAADTQYF.

CDR3 protein: CASSNPGQGGRSYNEQFF. For the CDR3, the DNA is TGTGCCAGCAGCAATCCCGGACAGGGGGGGAGATCCTACAATGAGCAGTTCTTC. The chain links TRBV11-3 to TRBJ2-1, with 10 bases that match TRBD1. This CDR3 spans 18 amino acids. V shed 5 bases, J shed 1 base, and the junction held 11 bases outside the gene matches. Germline V gives CDR1 SGHNT, CDR2 YENEEA.

This chain's CDR3 is CASSLVGLAGGATSSYNEQFF. The DNA of the CDR3 is TGTGCCAGCAGCTTAGTTGGTCTAGCGGGGGGCGCTACGAGCTCCTACAATGAGCAGTTCTTC. The rearrangement links TRBV11-1 to TRBJ2-1, with 11 bases identical to TRBD2. V shed 1 base and J 0 bases; nucleotides not matched to a gene: 14. Per germline, CDR1 SGHAT and CDR2 FQDESV (reference sequence). The CDR3 extends over 21 amino acids.

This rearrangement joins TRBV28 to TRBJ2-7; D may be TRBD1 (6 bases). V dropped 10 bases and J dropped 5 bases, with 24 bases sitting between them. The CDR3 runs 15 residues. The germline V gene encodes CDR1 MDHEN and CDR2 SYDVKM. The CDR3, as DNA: TGTGCCACCAATACCTACAGGGACCGGGTCGACGAGCAGTACTTC. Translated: CATNTYRDRVDEQYF.

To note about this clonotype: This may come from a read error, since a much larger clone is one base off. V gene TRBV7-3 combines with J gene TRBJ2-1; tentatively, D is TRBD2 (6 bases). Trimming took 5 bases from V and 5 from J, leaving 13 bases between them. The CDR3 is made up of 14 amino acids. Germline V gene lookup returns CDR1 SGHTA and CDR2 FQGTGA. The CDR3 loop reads CASSVFGTDNEQFF. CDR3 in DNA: TGTGCCAGCAGCGTATTCGGGACTGACAATGAGCAGTTCTTC.

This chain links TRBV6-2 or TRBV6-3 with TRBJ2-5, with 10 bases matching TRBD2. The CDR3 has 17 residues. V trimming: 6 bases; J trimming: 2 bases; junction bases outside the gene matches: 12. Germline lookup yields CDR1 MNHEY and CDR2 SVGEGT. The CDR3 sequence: CASRALAGGFFQETQYF. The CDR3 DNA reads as TGTGCCAGCAGAGCCTTAGCGGGGGGATTCTTTCAAGAGACCCAGTACTTC.

The CDR3: CASSKATMETQYF. CDR3 DNA: TGCGCCAGCAGCAAAGCGACTATGGAGACCCAGTACTTC. The V call is TRBV4-1, the J call TRBJ2-5; maybe TRBD2 (5 bases). V lost 5 bases and J 5 bases, leaving 12 bases between the germline ends. CDR3 length equals 13 residues. The germline V gene encodes CDR1 MGHRA and CDR2 YSYEKL.

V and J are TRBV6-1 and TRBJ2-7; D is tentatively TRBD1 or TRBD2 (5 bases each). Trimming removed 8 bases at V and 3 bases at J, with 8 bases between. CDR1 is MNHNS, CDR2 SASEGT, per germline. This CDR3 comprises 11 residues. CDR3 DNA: TGTGCCAGCGAGGGGCTCTACGAGCAGTACTTC. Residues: CASEGLYEQYF.

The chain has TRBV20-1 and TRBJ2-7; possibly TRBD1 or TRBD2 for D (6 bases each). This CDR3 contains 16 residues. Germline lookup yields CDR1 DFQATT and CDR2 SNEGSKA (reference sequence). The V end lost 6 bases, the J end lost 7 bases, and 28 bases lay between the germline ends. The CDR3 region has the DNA TGCAGTGCGTCCGGAGTAGCGGACAGAACATTCGGAGAGCAGTACTTC. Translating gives CSASGVADRTFGEQYF.

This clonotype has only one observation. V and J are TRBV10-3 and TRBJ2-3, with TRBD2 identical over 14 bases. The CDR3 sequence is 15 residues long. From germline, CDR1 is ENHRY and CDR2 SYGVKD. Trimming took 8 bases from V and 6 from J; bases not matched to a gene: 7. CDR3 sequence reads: CAIAGTSGGRDTQYF. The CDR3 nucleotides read TGTGCCATCGCCGGGACTAGCGGGGGTCGGGATACGCAGTATTTT.

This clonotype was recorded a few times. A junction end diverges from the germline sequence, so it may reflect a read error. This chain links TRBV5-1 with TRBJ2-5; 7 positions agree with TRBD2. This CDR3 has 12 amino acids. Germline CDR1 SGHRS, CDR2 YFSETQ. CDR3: CASGLDLETQYF. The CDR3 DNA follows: TGCGCCAGCGGACTAGATCTGGAGACTCAGTACTTC.

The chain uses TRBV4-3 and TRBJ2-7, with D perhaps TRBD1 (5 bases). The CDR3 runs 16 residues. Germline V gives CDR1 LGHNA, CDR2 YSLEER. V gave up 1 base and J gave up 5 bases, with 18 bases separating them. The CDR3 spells CASSQALVRGPNEQYF. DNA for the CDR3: TGCGCCAGCAGCCAAGCTCTGGTTAGGGGCCCAAACGAGCAGTACTTC.

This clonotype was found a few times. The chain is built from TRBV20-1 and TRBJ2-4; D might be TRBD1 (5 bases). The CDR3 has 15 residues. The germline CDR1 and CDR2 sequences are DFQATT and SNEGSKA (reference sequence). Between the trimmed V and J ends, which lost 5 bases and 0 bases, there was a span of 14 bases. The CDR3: CSAPDSLLAKNIQYF. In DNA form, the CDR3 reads TGCAGTGCTCCCGACAGCCTGTTAGCCAAAAACATTCAGTACTTC.

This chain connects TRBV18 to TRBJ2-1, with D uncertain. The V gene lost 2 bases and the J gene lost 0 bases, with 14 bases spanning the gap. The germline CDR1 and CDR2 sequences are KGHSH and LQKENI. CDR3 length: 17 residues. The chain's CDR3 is CASSPSIFSSSYNEQFF. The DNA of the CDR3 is TGTGCCAGCTCACCAAGTATTTTTTCGAGCTCCTACAATGAGCAGTTCTTC.

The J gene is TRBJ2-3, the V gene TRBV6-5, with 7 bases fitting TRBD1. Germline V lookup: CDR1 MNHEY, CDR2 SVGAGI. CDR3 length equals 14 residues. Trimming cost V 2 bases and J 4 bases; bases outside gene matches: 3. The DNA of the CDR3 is TGTGCCAGCAGTTACGGAAGGGGGCCAGATACGCAGTATTTT. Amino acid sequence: CASSYGRGPDTQYF.

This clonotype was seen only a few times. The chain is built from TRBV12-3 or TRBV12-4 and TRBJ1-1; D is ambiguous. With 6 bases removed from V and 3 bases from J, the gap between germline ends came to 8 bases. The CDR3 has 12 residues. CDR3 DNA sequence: TGTGCCAGCAGCACCCCTTACACTGAAGCTTTCTTT. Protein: CASSTPYTEAFF.

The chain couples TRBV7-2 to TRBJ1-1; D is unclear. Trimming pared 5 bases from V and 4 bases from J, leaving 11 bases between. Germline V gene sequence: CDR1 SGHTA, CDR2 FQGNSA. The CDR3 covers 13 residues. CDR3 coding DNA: TGTGCCAGCAGCATATTCATTGGCACTGAAGCTTTCTTT. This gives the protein CASSIFIGTEAFF.

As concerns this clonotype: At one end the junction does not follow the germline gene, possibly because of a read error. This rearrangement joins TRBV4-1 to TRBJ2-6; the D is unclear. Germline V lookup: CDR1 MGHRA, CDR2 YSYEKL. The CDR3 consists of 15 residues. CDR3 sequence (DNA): TGCACCAGCAGCCAAGTGGGCTCTGGGGCCAACGTCCTGACTTTC. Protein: CTSSQVGSGANVLTF.